The clone carrying this T cell receptor beta chain has a handful of counts. No antigen is known for it. This CDR3 is 15 amino acids long. Trimming took off 5 bases at V and 5 bases at J, with 18 bases between the two ends. CDR1 is SSHAT and CDR2 is FNYEAQ in the germline V gene (reference sequence). This entry belongs to a study of cytomegalovirus exposure and HLA in healthy donors. Study results and caveats: The study found most TCR sequences rare, yet found some public TCRs in many donors. In a later analysis, TCR beta V- and J-gene trimming was associated with a missense DCLRE1C variant. The study carried out a later analysis of TCR beta sequences. It associated approximately 16,000 of them with specific HLA alleles at a false discovery rate of 0.05.

With 60 Vbeta and 13 Jbeta primers, the PCR was carried out. Sequencing was performed with immunoSEQ multiplex PCR; in TCRdb, only in-frame clones are kept and a portion is missing. The sample holds about 140,000 clones, about 61% seen once. The receptor was derived from a male donor in good health and CMV-seronegative. Sequenced material: PBMCs. V and J are TRBV7-7 and TRBJ2-5, with a tentative D call TRBD1 (5 bases). The CDR3 nucleotides are TGTGCCAGCAGCCTAATAGGGGTATACGGGGAGACCCAGTACTTC. The encoded protein is CASSLIGVYGETQYF.